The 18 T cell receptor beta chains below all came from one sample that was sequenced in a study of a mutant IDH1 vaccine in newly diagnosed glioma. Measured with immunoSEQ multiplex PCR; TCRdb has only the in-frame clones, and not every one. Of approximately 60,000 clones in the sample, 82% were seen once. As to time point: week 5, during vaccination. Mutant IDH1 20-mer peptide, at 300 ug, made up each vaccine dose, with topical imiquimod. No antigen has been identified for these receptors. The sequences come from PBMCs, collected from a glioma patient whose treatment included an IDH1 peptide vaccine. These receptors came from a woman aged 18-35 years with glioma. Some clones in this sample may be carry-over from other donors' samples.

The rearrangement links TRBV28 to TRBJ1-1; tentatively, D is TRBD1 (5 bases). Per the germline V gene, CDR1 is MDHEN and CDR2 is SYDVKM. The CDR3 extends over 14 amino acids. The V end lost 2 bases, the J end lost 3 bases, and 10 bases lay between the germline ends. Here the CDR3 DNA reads TGTGCCAGCAGTTTAACAGGCAGATACACTGAAGCTTTCTTT. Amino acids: CASSLTGRYTEAFF. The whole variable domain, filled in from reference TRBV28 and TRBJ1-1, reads DVKVTQSSRYLVKRTGEKVFLECVQDMDHENMFWYRQDPGLGLRLIYFSYDVKMKEKGDIPEGYSVSREKKERFSLILESASTNQTSMYLCASSLTGRYTEAFFGQGTRLTVV.

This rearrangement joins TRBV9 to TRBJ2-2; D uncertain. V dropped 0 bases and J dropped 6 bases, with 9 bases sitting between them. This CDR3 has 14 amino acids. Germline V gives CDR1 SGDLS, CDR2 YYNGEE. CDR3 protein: CASSVAGKAGELFF. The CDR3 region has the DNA TGTGCCAGCAGCGTAGCAGGCAAGGCCGGGGAGCTGTTTTTT.

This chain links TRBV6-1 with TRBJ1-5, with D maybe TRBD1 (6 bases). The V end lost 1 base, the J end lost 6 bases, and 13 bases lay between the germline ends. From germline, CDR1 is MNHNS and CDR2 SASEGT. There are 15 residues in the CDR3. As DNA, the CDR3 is TGTGCCAGCAGTGAAGGCCAGGGGAAAACTCAGCCCCAGCATTTT. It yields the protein CASSEGQGKTQPQHF.

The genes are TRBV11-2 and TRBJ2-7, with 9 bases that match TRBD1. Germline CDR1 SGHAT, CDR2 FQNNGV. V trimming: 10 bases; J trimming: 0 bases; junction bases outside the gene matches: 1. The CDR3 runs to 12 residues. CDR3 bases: TGTGCCACGGGACAGGGCTCCTACGAGCAGTACTTC. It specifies CATGQGSYEQYF.

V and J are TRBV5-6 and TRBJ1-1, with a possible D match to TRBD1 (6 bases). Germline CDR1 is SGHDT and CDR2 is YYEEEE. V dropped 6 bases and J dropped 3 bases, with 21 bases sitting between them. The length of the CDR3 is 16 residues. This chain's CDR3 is CASTAVVRGPHTEAFF. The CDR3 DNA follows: TGTGCCAGCACCGCGGTCGTCCGGGGGCCGCACACTGAAGCTTTCTTT.

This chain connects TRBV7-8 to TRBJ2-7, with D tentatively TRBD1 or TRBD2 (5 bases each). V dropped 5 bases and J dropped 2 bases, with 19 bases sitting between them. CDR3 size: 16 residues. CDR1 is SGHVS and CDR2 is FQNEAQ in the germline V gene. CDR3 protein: CASSLGDRDETYEQYF. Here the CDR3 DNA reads TGTGCCAGCAGCCTGGGGGACCGGGACGAGACCTACGAGCAGTACTTC.

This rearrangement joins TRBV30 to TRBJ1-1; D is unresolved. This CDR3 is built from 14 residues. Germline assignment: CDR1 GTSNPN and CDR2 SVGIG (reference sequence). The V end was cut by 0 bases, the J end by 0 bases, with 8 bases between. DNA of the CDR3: TGTGCCTGGAGTGTATCTGGCTTGAACACTGAAGCTTTCTTT. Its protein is CAWSVSGLNTEAFF.

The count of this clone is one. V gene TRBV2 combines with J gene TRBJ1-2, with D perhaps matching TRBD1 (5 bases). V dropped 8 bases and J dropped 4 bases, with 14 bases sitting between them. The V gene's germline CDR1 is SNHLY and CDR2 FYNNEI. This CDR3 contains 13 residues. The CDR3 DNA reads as TGTGCCAGCGGGGGACGGACCCTCTATGGCTACACCTTC. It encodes CASGGRTLYGYTF.

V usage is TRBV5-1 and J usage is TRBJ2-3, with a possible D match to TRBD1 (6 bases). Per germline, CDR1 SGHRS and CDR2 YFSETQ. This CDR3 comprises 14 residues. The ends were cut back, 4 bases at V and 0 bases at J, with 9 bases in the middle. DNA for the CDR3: TGCGCCAGCAGCACCGGACAGAGCACAGATACGCAGTATTTT. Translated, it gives CASSTGQSTDTQYF.

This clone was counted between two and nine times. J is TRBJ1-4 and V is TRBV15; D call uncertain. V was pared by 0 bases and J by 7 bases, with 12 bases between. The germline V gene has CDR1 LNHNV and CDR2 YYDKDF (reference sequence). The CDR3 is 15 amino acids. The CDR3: CATSRDNHRIEKLFF. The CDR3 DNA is TGTGCCACCAGCAGAGATAATCACCGGATTGAAAAACTGTTTTTT.

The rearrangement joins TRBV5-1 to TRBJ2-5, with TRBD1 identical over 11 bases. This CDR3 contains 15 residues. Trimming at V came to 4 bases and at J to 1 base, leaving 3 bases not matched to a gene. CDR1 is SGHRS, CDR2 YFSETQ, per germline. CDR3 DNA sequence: TGCGCCAGCAGCGAGGGACAGGGGGGCCAAGAGACCCAGTACTTC. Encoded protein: CASSEGQGGQETQYF.

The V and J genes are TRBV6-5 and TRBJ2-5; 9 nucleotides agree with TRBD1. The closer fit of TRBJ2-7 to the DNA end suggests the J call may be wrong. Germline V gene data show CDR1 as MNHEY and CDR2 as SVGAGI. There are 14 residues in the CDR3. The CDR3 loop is CASTETGGSYEQYF. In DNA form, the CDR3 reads TGTGCCAGCACCGAGACAGGGGGCTCCTACGAGCAGTACTTC.

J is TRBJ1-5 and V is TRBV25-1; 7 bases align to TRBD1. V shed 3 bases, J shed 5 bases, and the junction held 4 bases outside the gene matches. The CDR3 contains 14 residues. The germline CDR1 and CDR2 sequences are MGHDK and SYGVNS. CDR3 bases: TGTGCCAGCAGTGACTGGGGACAGCATCAGCCCCAGCATTTT. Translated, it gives CASSDWGQHQPQHF.

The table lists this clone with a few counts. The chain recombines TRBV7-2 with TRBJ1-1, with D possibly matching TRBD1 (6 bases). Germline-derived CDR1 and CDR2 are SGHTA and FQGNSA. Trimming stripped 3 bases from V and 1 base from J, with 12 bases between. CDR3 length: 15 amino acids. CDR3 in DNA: TGTGCCAGCAGCTTCAGGGGTACGAAGAACACTGAAGCTTTCTTT. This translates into CASSFRGTKNTEAFF.

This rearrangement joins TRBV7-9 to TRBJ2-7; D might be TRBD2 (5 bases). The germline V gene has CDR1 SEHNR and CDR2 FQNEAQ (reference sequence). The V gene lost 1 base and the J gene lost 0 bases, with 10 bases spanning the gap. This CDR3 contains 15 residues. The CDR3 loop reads CASSLVAGPSYEQYF. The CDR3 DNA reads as TGTGCCAGCAGCTTAGTGGCGGGCCCCTCCTACGAGCAGTACTTC.

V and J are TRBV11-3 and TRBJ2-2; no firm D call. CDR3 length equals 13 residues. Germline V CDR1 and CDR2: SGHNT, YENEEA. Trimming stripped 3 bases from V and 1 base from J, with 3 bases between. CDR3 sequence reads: CASSFRNTGELFF. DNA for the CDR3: TGTGCCAGCAGCTTTAGGAACACCGGGGAGCTGTTTTTT.

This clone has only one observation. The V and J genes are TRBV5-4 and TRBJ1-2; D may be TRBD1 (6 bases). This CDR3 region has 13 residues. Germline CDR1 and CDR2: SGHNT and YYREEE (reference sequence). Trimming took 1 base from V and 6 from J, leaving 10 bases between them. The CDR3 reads CASSLYGGNGYTF. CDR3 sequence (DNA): TGTGCCAGCAGCTTGTATGGGGGCAATGGCTACACCTTC.

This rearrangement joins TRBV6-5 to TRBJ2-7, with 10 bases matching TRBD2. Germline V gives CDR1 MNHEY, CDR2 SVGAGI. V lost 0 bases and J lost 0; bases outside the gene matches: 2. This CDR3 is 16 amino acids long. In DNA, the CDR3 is TGTGCCAGCAGTTACTCCATAGCGGGAGGCTCCTACGAGCAGTACTTC. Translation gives CASSYSIAGGSYEQYF.